The present TCR beta chain was sequenced within a study of response to subunit inactivated influenza vaccine. The study, taken as a whole, reports: The authors put forward the suggestion that each seasonal influenza vaccination may bring in only a limited number of new T cells.

This clonotype was picked up many times. Its target is not known. In TCRdb, the RT-PCR reads were re-called with MiXCR into one record per CDR3 protein. The table records fewer than 700,000 distinct CDR3 sequences, 10% to 15% of them present only once. This CDR3 has 18 amino acids. Trimming cost V 2 bases and J 8 bases; bases outside gene matches: 21. Germline V gene lookup returns CDR1 DFQATT and CDR2 SNEGSKA (reference sequence). The input for sequencing was PBMCs from blood, taken 40 to 50 days after vaccination. This chain links TRBV20-1 with TRBJ1-5, with 7 bases that match TRBD1. The sequence came from a man aged 50-60 years who received an inactivated influenza vaccine. Here the CDR3 reads CSARQSPQPGQLVEPQHF. CDR3 DNA sequence: TGCAGTGCTAGACAATCGCCGCAACCGGGACAGCTTGTGGAGCCCCAGCATTTT.